The T cell receptor beta chain described here comes from a study of blood T cell repertoires in COVID-19. Overall study: Acute and convalescent COVID-19 specimens originated in the United States, Italy and Spain. Sources were T cells, B-cell-depleted T cells, or PBMCs; the material itself was cDNA or gDNA.

Per germline, CDR1 MNHEY and CDR2 SMNVEV (reference sequence). The CDR3 covers 15 residues. The V end lost 4 bases, the J end lost 1 base, and 12 bases lay between the germline ends. In the original analysis: Reference gene primers were amplified, and this amplification served to estimate nucleated cell counts. Clones were sequenced by immunoSEQ multiplex PCR, and TCRdb holds only the in-frame ones, with some missing. The V and J calls and clone size are taken from that table; D and trimming were inferred from the DNA. The sample gives about 35,000 clones, just over 90% of which show up once; 2% to 2.5% is in the top ten.

The sequence came from a man between 45 and 60 years old with active COVID-19. This chain links TRBV27 with TRBJ2-3, with TRBD1 as a possible D gene (6 bases). The material sequenced was peripheral blood. CDR3 sequence: CASSYAGARTDTQYF. The DNA for the CDR3 is TGTGCCAGCAGTTACGCAGGGGCCCGCACAGATACGCAGTATTTT.